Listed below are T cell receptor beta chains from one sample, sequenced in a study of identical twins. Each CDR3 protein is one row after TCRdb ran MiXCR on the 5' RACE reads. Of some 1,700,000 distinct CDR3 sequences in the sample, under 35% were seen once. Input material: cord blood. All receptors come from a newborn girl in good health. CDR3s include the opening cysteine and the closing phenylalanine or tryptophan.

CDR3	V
CASSFATSAYNEQFF	TRBV5-5
CSARVGQTNTGELFF	TRBV20-1
CASSLLDITDTQYF	TRBV18
CASSPSYRTDTQYF	TRBV7-2
CASSLIEGNEAFF	TRBV5-8
CASGLGHRPGELFF	TRBV12-5
CSVEEGGVVDYGYTF	TRBV29-1
CASSLARQGNEQYF	TRBV7-9
CATQDSPYNNEQFF	TRBV4-1
CASSSAGNGYTF	TRBV27
CASSLPSGASEQYF	TRBV5-1
CASSQIGRGPLNTEAFF	TRBV4-1
CASSWTSGNTIYF	TRBV7-8
CASSLDRGSSYF	TRBV5-1
CASSLVFSWDRAPYEQYF	TRBV11-2
CASSLGDRSHSPLHF	TRBV12-3/TRBV12-4
CSANLAGAYNEQFF	TRBV29-1
CSGGRARLYNEQFF	TRBV20-1
CASSEDTQGFAPLHF	TRBV2
CASSLAWTGRYEQFF	TRBV5-1
CASTWGGGLPYNEQFF	TRBV12-3/TRBV12-4
CASSLRLANTGELFF	TRBV5-1
CASRHSGPSYNEQYF	TRBV28
CSAFLAGIGDTQYF	TRBV20-1
CAISFGGFFYNEQFF	TRBV10-3
CASSLGGGVDDTDTQYF	TRBV12-3/TRBV12-4
CASGASGSPGDEQFF	TRBV5-1
CASSLSIAEAYEQYF	TRBV5-1
CASTLGWTDRVNSPPHF	TRBV12-3/TRBV12-4
CASAGWRREQYF	TRBV2
CASSLPVGQGIYEQYF	TRBV7-9
CASTLGGSFSYNEQFF	TRBV5-1
CATSDPRTGAVDNEQFF	TRBV24-1
CSAPGQKSTDTQYF	TRBV20-1
CASSPLGGELDTQYF	TRBV5-5
CAISVTVYNEQFF	TRBV10-3
CASSLAREGRQYF	TRBV7-2
CSVGLAGGTDYDQYF	TRBV29-1
CASSELGTQGTVNTEAFF	TRBV25-1
CSVSDRDTGEQYF	TRBV29-1
CASSGWMTDTQYF	TRBV19
CSARDERREGFYEQYF	TRBV20-1
CAISEYGTASYEQYF	TRBV10-3
CASSLKLRTSGQETQYF	TRBV7-9
CASSQTWLSADTQYF	TRBV4-2
CASSQDSTGWGPYNEQFF	TRBV4-1
CASGDPSGGSYNEQFF	TRBV6-6
CASSLGGARRIGANVLTF	TRBV13
CASGQQGSYEQYF	TRBV12-5